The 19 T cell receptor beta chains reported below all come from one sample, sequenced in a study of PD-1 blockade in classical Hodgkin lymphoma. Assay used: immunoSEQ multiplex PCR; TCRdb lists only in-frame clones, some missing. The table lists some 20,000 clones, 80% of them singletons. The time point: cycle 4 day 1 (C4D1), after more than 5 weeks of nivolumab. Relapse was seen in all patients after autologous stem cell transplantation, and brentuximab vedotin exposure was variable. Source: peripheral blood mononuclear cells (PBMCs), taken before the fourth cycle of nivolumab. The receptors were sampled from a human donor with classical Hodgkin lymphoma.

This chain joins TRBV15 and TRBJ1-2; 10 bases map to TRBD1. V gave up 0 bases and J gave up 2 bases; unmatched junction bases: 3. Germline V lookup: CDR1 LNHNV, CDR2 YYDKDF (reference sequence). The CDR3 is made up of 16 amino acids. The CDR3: CATSREGQGKNYGYTF. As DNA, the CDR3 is TGTGCCACCAGCAGAGAGGGACAGGGGAAGAACTATGGCTACACCTTC.

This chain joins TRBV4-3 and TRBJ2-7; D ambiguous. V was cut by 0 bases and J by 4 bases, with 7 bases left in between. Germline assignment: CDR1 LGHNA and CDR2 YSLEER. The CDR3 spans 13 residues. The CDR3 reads CASSQDGGYEQYF. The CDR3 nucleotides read TGCGCCAGCAGCCAAGACGGTGGTTACGAGCAGTACTTC.

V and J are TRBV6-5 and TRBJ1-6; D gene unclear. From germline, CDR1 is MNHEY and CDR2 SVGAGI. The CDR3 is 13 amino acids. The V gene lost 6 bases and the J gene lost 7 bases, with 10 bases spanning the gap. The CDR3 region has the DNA TGTGCCAGCAGCCCGGTGGTGAATTCACCCCTCCACTTT. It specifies CASSPVVNSPLHF.

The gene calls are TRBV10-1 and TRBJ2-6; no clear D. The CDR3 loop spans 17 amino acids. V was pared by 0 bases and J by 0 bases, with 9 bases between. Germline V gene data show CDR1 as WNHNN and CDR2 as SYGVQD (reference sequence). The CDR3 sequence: CASSESRSSSGANVLTF. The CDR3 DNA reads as TGCGCCAGCAGTGAGTCTCGGAGCAGCTCTGGGGCCAACGTCCTGACTTTC.

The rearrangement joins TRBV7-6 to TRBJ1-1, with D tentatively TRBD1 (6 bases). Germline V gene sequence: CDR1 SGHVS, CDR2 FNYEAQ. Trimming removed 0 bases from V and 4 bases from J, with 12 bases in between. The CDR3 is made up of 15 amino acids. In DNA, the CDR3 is TGTGCCAGCAGCTTAGCGGGGGGCGTGAGCACTGAAGCTTTCTTT. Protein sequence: CASSLAGGVSTEAFF.

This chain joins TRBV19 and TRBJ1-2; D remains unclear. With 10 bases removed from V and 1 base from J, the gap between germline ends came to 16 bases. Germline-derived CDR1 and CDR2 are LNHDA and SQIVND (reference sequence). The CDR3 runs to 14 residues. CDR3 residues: CATSESFFNYGYTF. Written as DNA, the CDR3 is TGTGCCACTTCTGAGAGTTTTTTTAACTATGGCTACACCTTC.

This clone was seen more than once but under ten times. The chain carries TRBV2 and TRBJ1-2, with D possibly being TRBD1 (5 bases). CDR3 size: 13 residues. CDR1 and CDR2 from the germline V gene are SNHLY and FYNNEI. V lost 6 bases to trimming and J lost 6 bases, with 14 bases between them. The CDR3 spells CASSPMVGDGYTF. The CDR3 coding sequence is TGTGCCAGCAGCCCCATGGTAGGGGATGGCTACACCTTC.

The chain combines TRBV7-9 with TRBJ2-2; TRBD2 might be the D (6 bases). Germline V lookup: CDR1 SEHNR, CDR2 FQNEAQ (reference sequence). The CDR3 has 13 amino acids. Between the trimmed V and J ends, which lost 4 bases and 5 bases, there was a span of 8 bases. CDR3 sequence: CASSSRGTGELFF. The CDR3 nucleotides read TGTGCCAGCAGCTCGCGGGGAACCGGGGAGCTGTTTTTT.

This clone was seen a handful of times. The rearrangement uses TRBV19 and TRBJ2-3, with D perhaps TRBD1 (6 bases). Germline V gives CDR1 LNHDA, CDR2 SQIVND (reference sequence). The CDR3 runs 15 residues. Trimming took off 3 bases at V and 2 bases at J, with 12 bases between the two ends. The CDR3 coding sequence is TGTGCCAGTAGTATCTGGGACACCTACACAGATACGCAGTATTTT. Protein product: CASSIWDTYTDTQYF.

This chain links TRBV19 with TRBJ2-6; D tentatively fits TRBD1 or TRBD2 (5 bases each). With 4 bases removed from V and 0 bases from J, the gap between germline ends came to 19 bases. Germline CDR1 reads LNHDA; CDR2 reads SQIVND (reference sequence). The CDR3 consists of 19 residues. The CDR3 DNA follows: TGTGCCAGTAGTACCACTTGGGGGTTCGGCTTCTCTGGGGCCAACGTCCTGACTTTC. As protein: CASSTTWGFGFSGANVLTF.

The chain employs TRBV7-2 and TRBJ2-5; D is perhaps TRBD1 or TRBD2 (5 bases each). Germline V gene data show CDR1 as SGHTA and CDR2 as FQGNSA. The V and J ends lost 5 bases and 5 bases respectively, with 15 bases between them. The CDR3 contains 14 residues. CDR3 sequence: CASSTETWGETQYF. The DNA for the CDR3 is TGTGCCAGCAGCACCGAAACGTGGGGGGAGACCCAGTACTTC.

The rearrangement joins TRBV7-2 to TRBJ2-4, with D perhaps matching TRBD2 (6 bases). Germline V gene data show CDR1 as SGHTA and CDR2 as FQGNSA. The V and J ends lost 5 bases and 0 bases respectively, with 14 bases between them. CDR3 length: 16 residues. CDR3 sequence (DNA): TGTGCCAGCAGCCCTGGGGGGACTCTAGCCAAAAACATTCAGTACTTC. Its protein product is CASSPGGTLAKNIQYF.

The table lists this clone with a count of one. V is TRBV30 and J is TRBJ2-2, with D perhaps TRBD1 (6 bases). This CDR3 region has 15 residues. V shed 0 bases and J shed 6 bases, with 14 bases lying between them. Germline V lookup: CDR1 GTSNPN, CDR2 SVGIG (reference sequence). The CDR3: CAWSVGQGLSGELFF. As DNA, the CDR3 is TGTGCCTGGAGTGTTGGTCAGGGGTTATCCGGGGAGCTGTTTTTT.

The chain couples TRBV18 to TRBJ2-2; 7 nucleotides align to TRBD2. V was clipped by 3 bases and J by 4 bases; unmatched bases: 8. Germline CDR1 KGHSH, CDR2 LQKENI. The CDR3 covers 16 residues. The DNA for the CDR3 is TGTGCCAGCTCACCCAATGGCGGGGGAGGCACCGGGGAGCTGTTTTTT. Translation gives CASSPNGGGGTGELFF.

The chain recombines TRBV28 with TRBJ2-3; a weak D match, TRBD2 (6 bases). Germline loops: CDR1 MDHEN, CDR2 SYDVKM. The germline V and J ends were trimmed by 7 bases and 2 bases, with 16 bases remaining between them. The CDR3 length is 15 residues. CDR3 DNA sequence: TGTGCCAGCAATTGGGCGGGGATGATCACAGATACGCAGTATTTT. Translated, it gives CASNWAGMITDTQYF.

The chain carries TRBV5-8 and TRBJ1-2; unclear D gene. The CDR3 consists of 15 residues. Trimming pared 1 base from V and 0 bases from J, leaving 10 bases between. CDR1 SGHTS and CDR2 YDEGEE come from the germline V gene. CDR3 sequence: CASSLLGRTNYGYTF. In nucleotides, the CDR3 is TGTGCCAGCAGCTTGTTGGGCCGTACTAACTATGGCTACACCTTC.

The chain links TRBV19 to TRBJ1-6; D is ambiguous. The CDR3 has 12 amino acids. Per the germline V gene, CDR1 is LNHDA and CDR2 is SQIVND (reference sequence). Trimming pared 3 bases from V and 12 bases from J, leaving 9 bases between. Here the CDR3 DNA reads TGTGCCAGTAGTATCCTGTCAGGACCCCTCCACTTT. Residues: CASSILSGPLHF. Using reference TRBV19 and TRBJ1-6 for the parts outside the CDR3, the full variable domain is DGGITQSPKYLFRKEGQNVTLSCEQNLNHDAMYWYRQDPGQGLRLIYYSQIVNDFQKGDIAEGYSVSREKKESFPLTVTSAQKNPTAFYLCASSILSGPLHFGNGTRLTVT.

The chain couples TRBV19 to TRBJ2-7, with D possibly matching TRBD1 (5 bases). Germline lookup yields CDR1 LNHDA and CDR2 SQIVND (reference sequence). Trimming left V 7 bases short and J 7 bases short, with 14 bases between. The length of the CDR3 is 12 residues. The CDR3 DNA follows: TGTGCCAGTATGAATGGGGCCTGGGAGCAGTACTTC. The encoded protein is CASMNGAWEQYF.

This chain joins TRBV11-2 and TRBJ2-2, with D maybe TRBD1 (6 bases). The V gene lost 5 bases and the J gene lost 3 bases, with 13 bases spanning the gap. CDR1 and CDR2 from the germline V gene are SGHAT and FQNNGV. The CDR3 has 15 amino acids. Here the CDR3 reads CASSPAGVYTGELFF. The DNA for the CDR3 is TGTGCCAGCAGCCCCGCAGGGGTTTACACCGGGGAGCTGTTTTTT. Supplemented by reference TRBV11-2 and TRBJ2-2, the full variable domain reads EAGVAQSPRYKIIEKRQSVAFWCNPISGHATLYWYQQILGQGPKLLIQFQNNGVVDDSQLPKDRFSAERLKGVDSTLKIQPAKLEDSAVYLCASSPAGVYTGELFFGEGSRLTVL.